This T cell receptor (beta chain) was obtained from a study of shared clonotypes between healthy human individuals. CDR3 length: 15 amino acids. V was shortened by 3 bases and J by 0 bases, with 10 bases between the two germline ends. Germline V gene data show CDR1 as SNHLY and CDR2 as FYNNEI. Every immunoSEQ plate was one replicate of a subset's evenly spread DNA. The table came from immunoSEQ multiplex PCR; TCRdb's copy has only in-frame clones and leaves some out. The repertoire consists of some 1,100,000 clones, with around three quarters occurring once and the leading ten covering 0.4% to 0.55%.

Sample: memory CD4+ T cells from PBMCs. Indicated subset: CD45RA-negative fraction. The origin of this receptor is a man between 18 and 35 years old in good health. Some clones in this sample may be carry-over from other donors' samples. The chain combines TRBV2 with TRBJ2-3; D may be TRBD1 or TRBD2 (6 bases each). DNA for the CDR3: TGTGCCAGCAGTGACCCGGGGGCGAGCACAGATACGCAGTATTTT. It codes for CASSDPGASTDTQYF. Combining the CDR3 with reference TRBV2 and TRBJ2-3 gives the whole variable domain EPEVTQTPSHQVTQMGQEVILRCVPISNHLYFYWYRQILGQKVEFLVSFYNNEISEKSEIFDDQFSVERPDGSNFTLKIRSTKLEDSAMYFCASSDPGASTDTQYFGPGTRLTVL.